This T cell receptor beta chain comes out of a study of T cell repertoires in cytomegalovirus infection. As for the study in general: Through public TCR beta signatures, both CMV infection and matching HLA type were indicated.

A note on this clonotype: Its matching antigen is unknown.

TCRdb analysed the reads with MiXCR anew, one entry per CDR3 protein. This table has approximately 500,000 distinct CDR3 sequences, roughly 10% appearing once. Broader study findings: Dominant in the ex vivo response were TCR beta clonotypes restricted by HLA-C and specific for CMV. Carriers of CMV plus the relevant HLA were identified by cumulative public TCR beta family frequency.

The germline V and J ends were trimmed by 6 bases and 5 bases, with 13 bases remaining between them. There are 13 residues in the CDR3. The V gene's germline CDR1 is MDHEN and CDR2 SYDVKM. The chain recombines TRBV28 with TRBJ1-2; no definite D call. The sequence was obtained from a human donor in good health (CMV status not recorded). Some clones in this sample may be carry-over from other donors' samples. The sample comprised PBMCs. The CDR3 nucleotides are TGTGCCAGCAGGCGGACGGTGACTTATGGCTACACCTTC. It codes for CASRRTVTYGYTF.